The 29 T cell receptor beta chains below were found in one sample sequenced in a study of blood T cell repertoires in COVID-19. Sequencing was performed with immunoSEQ multiplex PCR; in TCRdb, only in-frame clones are kept and a portion is missing. Of about 220,000 clones listed, 85% to 90% are singletons. Material for sequencing was PBMCs or T cells enriched from blood (not recorded which). The receptors stem from a woman between 50 and 59 years old with acute COVID-19.

The chain carries TRBV27 and TRBJ1-1, with TRBD1 identical over 11 bases. Germline CDR1 MNHEY, CDR2 SMNVEV (reference sequence). The CDR3 is made up of 16 amino acids. V lost 5 bases, J lost 3 bases, and 8 bases stayed unmatched. CDR3 sequence: CASSGGQGAGDTEAFF. For the CDR3, the DNA is TGTGCCAGCAGTGGTGGACAGGGGGCTGGTGACACTGAAGCTTTCTTT.

The chain combines TRBV28 with TRBJ2-7, with 7 bases that match TRBD2. Germline V gives CDR1 MDHEN, CDR2 SYDVKM. CDR3 length: 17 residues. V was pared by 4 bases and J by 5 bases, with 17 bases of the junction left unmatched. In nucleotides, the CDR3 is TGTGCCAGCAGTTGCCTCAAGGCGGCGGGAGAACCCCACGAGCAGTACTTC. Translation: CASSCLKAAGEPHEQYF.

The chain joins TRBV6-5 to TRBJ1-1; D perhaps matches TRBD1 (6 bases). V shed 8 bases and J shed 7 bases, with 11 bases lying between them. Germline V gene sequence: CDR1 MNHEY, CDR2 SVGAGI. CDR3 length equals 11 residues. The CDR3 nucleotides read TGTGCCAGCGGGCAAGGGGGTGAAGCTTTCTTT. This translates into CASGQGGEAFF.

CDR3 coding DNA: TGTGCCAGCAGCTTACAGAAACATATGAACACTGAAGCTTTCTTT. It codes for CASSLQKHMNTEAFF. The rearrangement uses TRBV9 and TRBJ1-1, with unresolved D. The CDR3 covers 15 residues. Trimming took 4 bases from V and 0 from J, leaving 13 bases between them. Germline values: CDR1 SGDLS, CDR2 YYNGEE.

CDR3 coding DNA: TGTGCCAGCAGCTGGGGGGAGATCGACTCCTACGAGCAGTACTTC. Amino acids: CASSWGEIDSYEQYF. The genes are TRBV7-9 and TRBJ2-7; TRBD2 is a possible D gene (6 bases). Per germline, CDR1 SEHNR and CDR2 FQNEAQ (reference sequence). This CDR3 has 15 residues. V shed 4 bases and J shed 0 bases, with 13 bases lying between them.

This clone is a singleton in its sample. The chain employs TRBV9 and TRBJ1-1; D remains unclear. The CDR3 spans 12 residues. Looked up from germline, CDR1 is SGDLS and CDR2 is YYNGEE. V was shortened by 4 bases and J by 6 bases, with 10 bases between the two germline ends. CDR3 bases: TGTGCCAGCAGCCCCGAGGGTGCTGAAGCTTTCTTT. This translates into CASSPEGAEAFF.

The V gene is TRBV5-1, the J gene TRBJ2-1; 12 bases align to TRBD2. V gave up 0 bases and J gave up 6 bases; unmatched junction bases: 7. The germline V gene encodes CDR1 SGHRS and CDR2 YFSETQ. This CDR3 is built from 17 residues. CDR3 coding DNA: TGCGCCAGCAGCTTGGACCTAGCGGGAGGGCGGGGCAATGAGCAGTTCTTC. Residues: CASSLDLAGGRGNEQFF.

The chain is built from TRBV12-5 and TRBJ2-1, with 12 bases that match TRBD2. This CDR3 has 17 residues. J lost 6 bases, V lost 1 base, and 7 bases had no gene match. Per the germline V gene, CDR1 is LGHNT and CDR2 is FRNRAP. The CDR3 reads CASGLAPSSGRGNEQFF. The CDR3 coding sequence is TGTGCTAGTGGTTTGGCCCCATCTAGCGGGAGGGGCAATGAGCAGTTCTTC.

The V gene is TRBV27, the J gene TRBJ1-6; 7 bases match TRBD1. V shed 5 bases, J shed 5 bases, and the junction held 6 bases outside the gene matches. The CDR3 runs 15 residues. CDR1 is MNHEY and CDR2 is SMNVEV in the germline V gene (reference sequence). The CDR3 is CASSPPGQNNSPLHF. CDR3 coding DNA: TGTGCCAGCAGTCCTCCGGGACAGAATAATTCACCCCTCCACTTT.

The gene calls are TRBV10-3 and TRBJ1-5; weak D call: TRBD1 (5 bases). The CDR3 consists of 13 residues. The germline V gene encodes CDR1 ENHRY and CDR2 SYGVKD. The V end was cut by 4 bases, the J end by 7 bases, with 11 bases between. CDR3 sequence: CAISASQGQPQHF. The CDR3 nucleotides read TGTGCCATCAGTGCCTCCCAGGGACAGCCCCAGCATTTT.

The chain carries TRBV4-3 and TRBJ2-7; 9 nucleotides match TRBD2. The ends lost 3 bases at V and 4 bases at J; junction bases unmatched: 7. The CDR3 spans 15 residues. Germline CDR1 is LGHNA and CDR2 is YSLEER. CDR3 in amino acids: CASSQVYSGSYEQYF. CDR3 nucleotides: TGCGCCAGCAGCCAGGTTTATAGCGGGAGTTACGAGCAGTACTTC.

V usage is TRBV2 and J usage is TRBJ1-4; 11 bases are shared with TRBD1. Germline CDR1 SNHLY, CDR2 FYNNEI. The V and J ends lost 6 bases and 8 bases, in that order; junction bases with no gene match: 8. There are 15 residues in the CDR3. DNA of the CDR3: TGTGCCAGCAGCCGGACAGGGGGCTTGGGGGAAAAACTGTTTTTT. Translating it yields CASSRTGGLGEKLFF.

This chain connects TRBV27 to TRBJ1-5, with 8 bases matching TRBD1. V shed 5 bases and J 6 bases; nucleotides not matched to a gene: 6. There are 14 residues in the CDR3. Germline-derived CDR1 and CDR2 are MNHEY and SMNVEV (reference sequence). The CDR3 loop is CASSRTGLGQPQHF. CDR3 nucleotides: TGTGCCAGCAGTAGGACAGGGCTCGGTCAGCCCCAGCATTTT.

The chain combines TRBV5-1 with TRBJ2-7, with D perhaps matching TRBD2 (6 bases). V was shortened by 7 bases and J by 0 bases, with 11 bases between the two germline ends. Germline V gives CDR1 SGHRS, CDR2 YFSETQ. This CDR3 has 13 residues. The CDR3 reads CASQEGSSYEQYF. As DNA, the CDR3 is TGCGCCAGCCAGGAGGGGAGCTCCTACGAGCAGTACTTC.

The chain couples TRBV28 to TRBJ1-1; D is possibly TRBD1 (5 bases). Germline CDR1 and CDR2: MDHEN and SYDVKM. The CDR3 length is 13 residues. V was pared by 2 bases and J by 5 bases, with 9 bases between. The CDR3 region is CASSLDGGTEAFF. The CDR3 DNA is TGTGCCAGCAGTTTAGATGGGGGGACTGAAGCTTTCTTT.

This clone was observed a single time. CDR3 amino acids: CASSPRTGGDTEAFF. The CDR3 bases are TGTGCCAGCAGCCCCCGGACAGGAGGGGACACTGAAGCTTTCTTT. The chain uses TRBV7-2 and TRBJ1-1; TRBD1 matches 7 bases. The CDR3 is 15 residues long. Trimming took 5 bases from V and 3 from J; bases not matched to a gene: 9. CDR1 and CDR2 from the germline V gene are SGHTA and FQGNSA.

J is TRBJ1-6 and V is TRBV2; perhaps TRBD1 as D (6 bases). Per germline, CDR1 SNHLY and CDR2 FYNNEI. The V gene lost 7 bases and the J gene lost 5 bases, with 12 bases spanning the gap. The CDR3 is 14 amino acids. This CDR3 is CASKGHVDNSPLHF. As DNA, the CDR3 is TGTGCCAGCAAGGGACATGTGGATAATTCACCCCTCCACTTT.

In its sample, this clone was seen once. The CDR3 DNA follows: TGTGCCAGCACCTCCCCCCCGGGTGAGCAGTTCTTC. Translated: CASTSPPGEQFF. The chain combines TRBV28 with TRBJ2-1; D unclear. Germline loops: CDR1 MDHEN, CDR2 SYDVKM. V lost 7 bases to trimming and J lost 9 bases, with 13 bases between them. CDR3 length: 12 residues.

The chain recombines TRBV5-5 with TRBJ2-7, with a tentative D call TRBD2 (6 bases). The CDR3 is 16 amino acids. The germline V and J ends were trimmed by 0 bases and 7 bases, with 20 bases remaining between them. Germline V gene lookup returns CDR1 SGHKS and CDR2 YYEKEE (reference sequence). The CDR3 DNA sequence: TGTGCCAGCAGCTTGGGGTTTCAAGCGGGCCTCTCGGAGCAGTACTTC. Its protein is CASSLGFQAGLSEQYF.

CDR3 residues: CASSAQFEGWTEAFF. The DNA for the CDR3 is TGTGCCAGCAGCGCCCAGTTCGAGGGATGGACTGAAGCTTTCTTT. This rearrangement joins TRBV5-6 to TRBJ1-1; unclear D gene. V lost 4 bases, J lost 5 bases, and 18 bases lay in between. The CDR3 consists of 15 residues. Per the germline V gene, CDR1 is SGHDT and CDR2 is YYEEEE.

CDR3: CASIFKVGQGYEQYF. DNA for the CDR3: TGTGCCAGCATTTTCAAGGTGGGACAGGGCTACGAGCAGTACTTC. The J gene is TRBJ2-7, the V gene TRBV6-5; 9 bases are a match to TRBD1. This CDR3 comprises 15 residues. The germline gives CDR1 MNHEY, CDR2 SVGAGI. J gave up 3 bases and V 7 bases, and 10 bases lay outside the gene matches.

This chain uses TRBV11-2 with TRBJ2-1, with 9 bases fitting TRBD2. This CDR3 has 17 residues. V shed 1 base, J shed 3 bases, and the junction held 7 bases outside the gene matches. Germline-derived CDR1 and CDR2 are SGHAT and FQNNGV. The CDR3, as DNA: TGTGCCAGCAGCTTAGGGCTAGCGGGACCTTTCTACAATGAGCAGTTCTTC. This codes for CASSLGLAGPFYNEQFF.

This rearrangement joins TRBV27 to TRBJ2-1; 7 nucleotides match TRBD1. Trimming cost V 10 bases and J 6 bases; bases outside gene matches: 18. The CDR3 is 16 residues long. Germline V gives CDR1 MNHEY, CDR2 SMNVEV (reference sequence). The CDR3 spells CATHRDRTVIGNEQFF. The DNA of the CDR3 is TGTGCCACCCACCGGGACAGAACGGTGATCGGCAATGAGCAGTTCTTC.

The chain carries TRBV28 and TRBJ1-1, with 8 nucleotides matching TRBD1. The CDR3 totals 17 residues. J lost 7 bases, V lost 3 bases, and 16 bases had no gene match. The germline V gene has CDR1 MDHEN and CDR2 SYDVKM. CDR3: CASSFLVYRGEFVEAFF. The CDR3 DNA reads as TGTGCCAGCAGTTTCCTAGTATACAGGGGGGAATTTGTTGAAGCTTTCTTT.

The chain carries TRBV4-2 and TRBJ1-2, with no clear D. The CDR3 runs 14 residues. V lost 0 bases to trimming and J lost 8 bases, with 13 bases between them. CDR1 and CDR2 (germline): LGHNA, YNFKEQ. The CDR3 is CASSQDRSERGYTF. Here the CDR3 DNA reads TGTGCCAGCAGCCAAGATCGGTCGGAGCGGGGCTACACCTTC.

The chain combines TRBV9 with TRBJ1-3; no firm D call. From germline, CDR1 is SGDLS and CDR2 YYNGEE. CDR3 size: 10 residues. Trimming left V 1 base short and J 14 bases short, with 7 bases between. The DNA of the CDR3 is TGTGCCAGCAGCGTATCGCGGCTATATTTT. Translation: CASSVSRLYF.

The rearrangement links TRBV7-2 to TRBJ2-3; 8 bases line up with TRBD2. The CDR3 totals 16 residues. V was clipped by 5 bases and J by 3 bases; unmatched bases: 10. Germline V gene lookup returns CDR1 SGHTA and CDR2 FQGNSA. CDR3 sequence (DNA): TGTGCCAGCAGCCGCTTAATCGGGAGGGGGACAGATACGCAGTATTTT. Amino acids: CASSRLIGRGTDTQYF.

The chain uses TRBV30 and TRBJ1-3; D is undetermined. V dropped 4 bases and J dropped 0 bases, with 22 bases sitting between them. The germline CDR1 and CDR2 sequences are GTSNPN and SVGIG (reference sequence). The CDR3 contains 18 residues. CDR3 amino acids: CAWIKLMTNRGSGNTIYF. In nucleotides, the CDR3 is TGTGCCTGGATTAAACTCATGACTAACCGAGGCTCTGGAAACACCATATATTTT.

The gene calls are TRBV7-2 and TRBJ2-7; perhaps TRBD1 as D (5 bases). Deletions cut 3 bases from V and 7 bases from J, with 16 bases between. CDR1 is SGHTA, CDR2 FQGNSA, per germline. The CDR3 is 14 residues long. CDR3 amino acids: CASSLAGAGLEQYF. DNA for the CDR3: TGTGCCAGCAGCTTGGCTGGGGCTGGGCTTGAGCAGTACTTC.